This T cell receptor (beta chain) was documented in a study of cytomegalovirus exposure and HLA in healthy donors. The PCR ran on 60 Vbeta and 13 Jbeta primers. The assay was immunoSEQ multiplex PCR, and TCRdb's table has in-frame clones only and misses some. The top ten hold under 2% of the sample, which has some 150,000 clones, around 80% seen once. The CDR3 runs to 14 residues. CDR1 and CDR2 (germline): MDHEN, SYDVKM. The V and J ends lost 5 bases and 10 bases respectively, with 20 bases between them. The source is a woman in her forties in good health and CMV-seronegative. Sequenced sample: PBMCs. V is TRBV28 and J is TRBJ1-1; D remains unclear. The CDR3 here is CASSPPGVDFGAFF. The CDR3 bases are TGTGCCAGCAGTCCGCCGGGTGTGGATTTTGGAGCTTTCTTT.